This TCR beta chain was sequenced in a study of blood T cell repertoires in COVID-19. Sequencing used immunoSEQ multiplex PCR; TCRdb keeps in-frame clones, though not all of them. This sample carries 150,000 to 200,000 clones, more than 75% of them seen once, and the ten largest clones take about 5%. Germline CDR1 is MDHEN and CDR2 is SYDVKM. V trimming: 2 bases; J trimming: 2 bases; junction bases outside the gene matches: 3. The CDR3 runs 16 residues. This clonotype was obtained from a man aged 18 to 29 with COVID-19, enrolled during active disease. Sequencing input: peripheral blood. The V gene is TRBV28, the J gene TRBJ2-1; 10 positions agree with TRBD1. Here the CDR3 reads CASSLRDRGPYNEQFF. The CDR3 nucleotides read TGTGCCAGCAGTTTAAGGGACAGGGGCCCCTACAATGAGCAGTTCTTC. The whole variable domain, filled in from reference TRBV28 and TRBJ2-1, reads DVKVTQSSRYLVKRTGEKVFLECVQDMDHENMFWYRQDPGLGLRLIYFSYDVKMKEKGDIPEGYSVSREKKERFSLILESASTNQTSMYLCASSLRDRGPYNEQFFGPGTRLTVL.